These T cell receptor beta chains were read from a single sample in a study of post-analysis software for immune sequencing data. From the PCR reads, TCRdb called clonotypes with MiXCR, one entry per CDR3 protein. The sample holds 350,000 to 450,000 distinct CDR3 sequences, roughly 30% seen once. The sample taken for sequencing was blood. The receptors were gathered from a girl aged 10-17 years with multiple sclerosis. Each CDR3 is given without its conserved first and last residue. D genes are given only for firm matches. For some rows the clone size is stated as once, few or many, or as a class when expanded; others skip it.

J | D | size | V | CDR3
TRBJ2-1 | NA | NA | TRBV11-2 | ASSSAGGPSYNEQF
TRBJ2-1 | NA | NA | TRBV21-1 | ASSISRDNRGF
NA | TRBD1 | NA | TRBV12-3/TRBV12-4 | ASSLTLTGGRYEQY
TRBJ1-4 | NA | NA | TRBV7-6 | ASSLEPIARGNEKLF
TRBJ2-1 | TRBD2 | NA | TRBV20-1 | SAPGTTRIYEQF
TRBJ2-5 | TRBD2 | many | TRBV7-3 | ASSLGGGITSDQETQY
TRBJ1-2 | NA | NA | TRBV6-1 | ASSTMILDSYGYT
TRBJ1-5 | NA | NA | TRBV7-7 | ASSSPALTAQVKPRH
TRBJ2-2 | NA | NA | TRBV5-1 | ASSSQGIGTGELF
TRBJ2-1 | TRBD2 | NA | TRBV10-3 | AIRGSGGAEGQF
TRBJ1-1 | NA | NA | TRBV4-3 | ASSQEGVANTEAF
TRBJ2-5 | NA | NA | TRBV7-2 | ASRLQETQY
TRBJ2-5 | TRBD2 | NA | TRBV15 | ATTLAEGETQY
TRBJ2-3 | NA | NA | TRBV5-1 | ASSQDEDTQY
TRBJ1-1 | NA | few | TRBV6-1 | ASRAYTEAF
TRBJ2-7 | NA | few | TRBV12-3/TRBV12-4 | ASSLKGLQVHPSYEQY
TRBJ2-7 | NA | few | TRBV12-3/TRBV12-4 | ASSRPRAGLSYEQY
TRBJ2-5 | TRBD1 | NA | TRBV20-1 | SARQGAQETQY
TRBJ2-3 | TRBD2 | NA | TRBV7-3 | ASSLSLAGGRDAQY
TRBJ1-5 | NA | NA | TRBV12-5 | ASPISGPQNQPQH
TRBJ1-5 | NA | NA | TRBV2 | ASRASNQPQH
TRBJ2-5 | TRBD2 | NA | TRBV7-7 | ASSLAAGGWETQY
TRBJ2-3 | NA | NA | TRBV10-1 | ASSEGRGWTDTQY
TRBJ1-6 | NA | NA | TRBV4-3 | ASSQVWSNSPLH
TRBJ2-1 | NA | few | TRBV5-5 | ASSLGTSHNEQF
TRBJ1-1 | NA | NA | TRBV6-4 | ASSDGQGPNTEAF
TRBJ1-2 | NA | few | TRBV7-2 | ASSLATGKFYGYT
TRBJ2-1 | NA | NA | TRBV11-2 | ASRVGSSDEQF
TRBJ2-3 | NA | NA | TRBV5-7 | ASSWPSGTPTGTDTQY
TRBJ2-3 | NA | NA | TRBV4-1 | ASSRFGTPMGDTQY